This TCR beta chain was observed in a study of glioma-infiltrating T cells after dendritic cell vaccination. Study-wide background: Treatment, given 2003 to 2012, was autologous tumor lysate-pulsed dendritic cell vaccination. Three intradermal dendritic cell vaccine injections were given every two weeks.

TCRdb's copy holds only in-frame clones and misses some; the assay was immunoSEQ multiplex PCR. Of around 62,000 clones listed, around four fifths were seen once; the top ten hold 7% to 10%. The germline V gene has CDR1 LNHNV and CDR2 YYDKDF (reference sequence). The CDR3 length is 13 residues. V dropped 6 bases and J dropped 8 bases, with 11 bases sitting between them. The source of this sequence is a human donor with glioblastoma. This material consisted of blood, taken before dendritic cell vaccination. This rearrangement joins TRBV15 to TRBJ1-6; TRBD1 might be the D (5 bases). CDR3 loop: CATRDTDDSPLHF. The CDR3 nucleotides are TGTGCCACCAGGGACACGGATGATTCACCCCTCCACTTT.